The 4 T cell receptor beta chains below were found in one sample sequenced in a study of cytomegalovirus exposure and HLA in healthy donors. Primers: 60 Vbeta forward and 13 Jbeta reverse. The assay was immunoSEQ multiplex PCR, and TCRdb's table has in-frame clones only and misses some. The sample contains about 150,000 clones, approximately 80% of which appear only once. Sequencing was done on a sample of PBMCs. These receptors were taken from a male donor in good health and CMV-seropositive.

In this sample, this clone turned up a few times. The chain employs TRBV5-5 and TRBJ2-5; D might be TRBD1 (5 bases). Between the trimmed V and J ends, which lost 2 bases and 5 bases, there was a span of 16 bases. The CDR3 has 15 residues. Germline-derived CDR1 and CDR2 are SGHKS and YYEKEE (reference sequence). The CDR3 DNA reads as TGTGCCAGCAGCTTTAGGGGCAGGGTGGGGGAGACCCAGTACTTC. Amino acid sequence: CASSFRGRVGETQYF.

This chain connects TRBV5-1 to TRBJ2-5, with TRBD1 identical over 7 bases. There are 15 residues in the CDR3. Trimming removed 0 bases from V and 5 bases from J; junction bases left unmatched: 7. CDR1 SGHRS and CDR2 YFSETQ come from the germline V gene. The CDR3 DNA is TGCGCCAGCAGCTTGGAACAGGGGCATGGGGAGACCCAGTACTTC. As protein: CASSLEQGHGETQYF.

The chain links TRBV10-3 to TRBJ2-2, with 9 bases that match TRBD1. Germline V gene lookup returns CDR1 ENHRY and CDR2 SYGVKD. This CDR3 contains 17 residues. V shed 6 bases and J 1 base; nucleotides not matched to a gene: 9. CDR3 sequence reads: CAIRLPGQGRNTGELFF. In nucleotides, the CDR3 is TGTGCCATCAGACTACCGGGACAGGGAAGGAACACCGGGGAGCTGTTTTTT.

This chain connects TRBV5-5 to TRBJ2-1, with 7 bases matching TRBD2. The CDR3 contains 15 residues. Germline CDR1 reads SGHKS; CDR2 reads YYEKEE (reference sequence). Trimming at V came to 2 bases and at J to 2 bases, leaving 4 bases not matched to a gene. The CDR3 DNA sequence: TGTGCCAGCAGCTTCCGACTAGCAGCCTACAATGAGCAGTTCTTC. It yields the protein CASSFRLAAYNEQFF.